The TCR beta chain under discussion was sequenced for a study of blood T cell repertoires in COVID-19. V was clipped by 3 bases and J by 3 bases, with 15 bases between them. The CDR3 has 15 amino acids. Germline V CDR1 and CDR2: SGDLS, YYNGEE. Participants reported their clinical history, and cohort assignment relied on those reports. Clones were read by immunoSEQ multiplex PCR, and TCRdb kept only the in-frame ones, dropping some. Here the sample spans 150,000 to 200,000 clones, 89% being singletons. This TCR came from a young woman who had recovered from COVID-19. The sequenced material came from PBMCs or T cells enriched from blood (not recorded which). V gene TRBV9 combines with J gene TRBJ1-1; D possibly corresponds to TRBD1 (6 bases). The DNA of the CDR3 is TGTGCCAGCAGCGGACCTACAGGGAAAGACACTGAAGCTTTCTTT. This sequence encodes CASSGPTGKDTEAFF.